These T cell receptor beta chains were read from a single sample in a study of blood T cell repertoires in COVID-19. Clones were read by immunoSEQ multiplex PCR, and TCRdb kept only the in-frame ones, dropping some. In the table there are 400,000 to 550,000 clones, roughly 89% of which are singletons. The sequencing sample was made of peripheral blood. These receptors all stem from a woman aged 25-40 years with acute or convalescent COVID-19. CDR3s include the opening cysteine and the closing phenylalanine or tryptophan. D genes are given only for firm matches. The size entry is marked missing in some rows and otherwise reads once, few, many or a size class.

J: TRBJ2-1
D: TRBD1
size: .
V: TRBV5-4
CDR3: CASSFDRGTYNEQFF
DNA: TGTGCCAGCAGCTTCGACAGGGGAACCTACAATGAGCAGTTCTTC

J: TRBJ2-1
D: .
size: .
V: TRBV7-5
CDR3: CARSPRDRETYNEQFF
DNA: TGTGCCAGAAGCCCCAGGGACAGAGAGACCTACAATGAGCAGTTCTTC

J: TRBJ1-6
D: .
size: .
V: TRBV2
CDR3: CASNDLTGTPNSPLHF
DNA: TGTGCCAGCAATGACCTCACCGGGACACCTAATTCACCCCTCCACTTT

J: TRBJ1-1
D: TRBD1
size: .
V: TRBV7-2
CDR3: CASSLPPRGRFRVMAFF
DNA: TGTGCCAGCAGCTTACCCCCCAGGGGGCGATTTAGGGTTATGGCTTTCTTT

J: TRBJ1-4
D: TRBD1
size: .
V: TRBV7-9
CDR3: CASSHQTGSNEKLFF
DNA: TGTGCCAGCAGCCACCAGACAGGGTCAAATGAAAAACTGTTTTTT

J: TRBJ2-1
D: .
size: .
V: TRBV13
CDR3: CASSYTGEQFF
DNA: TGTGCCAGCAGCTACACAGGGGAGCAGTTCTTC

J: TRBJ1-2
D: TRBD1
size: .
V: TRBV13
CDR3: CASSLKGQGNYGYTF
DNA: TGTGCCAGCAGCTTAAAGGGACAGGGGAACTATGGCTACACCTTC

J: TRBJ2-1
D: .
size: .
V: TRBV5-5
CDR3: CASSGGGNNEQFF
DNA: TGTGCCAGCAGCGGCGGGGGCAACAATGAGCAGTTCTTC

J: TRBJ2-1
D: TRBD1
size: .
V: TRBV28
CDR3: CASLIIRDREPNEQFF
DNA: TGTGCCAGCCTAATAATCCGGGACAGGGAACCCAATGAGCAGTTCTTC

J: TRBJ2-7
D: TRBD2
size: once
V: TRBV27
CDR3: CASSWRRGGRYEQYF
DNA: TGTGCCAGCAGTTGGCGCCGGGGGGGCCGCTACGAGCAGTACTTC

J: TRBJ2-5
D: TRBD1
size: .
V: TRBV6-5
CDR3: CASSKDRRETQYF
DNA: TGTGCCAGCAGTAAGGACAGGAGGGAGACCCAGTACTTC

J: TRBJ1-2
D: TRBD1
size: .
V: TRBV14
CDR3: CASSPPDRGLYGYTF
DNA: TGTGCCAGCAGCCCGCCGGACAGGGGGCTGTATGGCTACACCTTC

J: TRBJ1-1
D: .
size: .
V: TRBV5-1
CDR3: CASSLVTGWGRTEAFF
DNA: TGCGCCAGCAGCTTGGTAACGGGGTGGGGGCGCACTGAAGCTTTCTTT

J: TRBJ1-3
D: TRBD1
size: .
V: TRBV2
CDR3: CASTLDRSEGNTIYF
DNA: TGTGCCAGCACCTTGGACAGGAGTGAAGGAAACACCATATATTTT

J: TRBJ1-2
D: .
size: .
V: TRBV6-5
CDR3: CASSYGRSPYGYTF
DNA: TGTGCCAGCAGTTACGGGCGCTCCCCCTATGGCTACACCTTC

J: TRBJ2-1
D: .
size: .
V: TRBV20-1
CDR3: CSASPLYNEQFF
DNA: TGCAGTGCTAGTCCTTTATACAATGAGCAGTTCTTC

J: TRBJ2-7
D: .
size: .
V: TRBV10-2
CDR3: CASSESGQRSSYEQYF
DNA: TGCGCCAGCAGTGAGTCCGGACAGAGGAGCTCCTACGAGCAGTACTTC

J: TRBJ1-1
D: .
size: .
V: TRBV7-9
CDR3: CASSLGVGRTEAFF
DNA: TGTGCCAGCAGCTTGGGAGTGGGGAGAACTGAAGCTTTCTTT

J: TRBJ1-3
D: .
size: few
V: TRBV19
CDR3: CASSIKGSSGNTIYF
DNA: TGTGCCAGTAGTATCAAGGGGTCCTCTGGAAACACCATATATTTT

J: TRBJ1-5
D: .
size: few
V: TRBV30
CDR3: CAWSGGGGQPQHF
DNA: TGTGCCTGGAGTGGAGGGGGGGGTCAGCCCCAGCATTTT

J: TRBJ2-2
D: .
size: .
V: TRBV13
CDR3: CASSLRGNANTGELFF
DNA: TGTGCCAGCAGCCTACGGGGGAACGCGAACACCGGGGAGCTGTTTTTT

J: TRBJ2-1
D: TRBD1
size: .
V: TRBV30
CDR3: CAWSAGTGEYNEQFF
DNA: TGTGCCTGGAGCGCCGGGACAGGGGAATACAATGAGCAGTTCTTC

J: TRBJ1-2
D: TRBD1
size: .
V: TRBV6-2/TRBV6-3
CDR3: CASSDTGVYGYTF
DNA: TGTGCCAGCAGTGACACAGGGGTCTATGGCTACACCTTC

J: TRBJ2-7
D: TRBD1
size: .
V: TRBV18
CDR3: CASSLQGAENEQYF
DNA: TGTGCCAGCTCACTACAGGGGGCCGAAAACGAGCAGTACTTC

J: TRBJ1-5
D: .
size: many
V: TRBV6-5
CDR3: CASSKQINQPQHF
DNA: TGTGCCAGCAGTAAACAAATCAATCAGCCCCAGCATTTT